Presented here are 27 T cell receptor beta chains from one specimen sequenced in a study of identical twins. TCRdb itself ran the 5' RACE reads through MiXCR, one entry per CDR3 protein. Of approximately 500,000 distinct CDR3 sequences listed, about 24% are singletons. These data were likewise used in another study, on T cells expressing NK-cell markers.

The specimen was CD4+ T cells sorted from blood. The receptors come from a woman aged 18-35 years in good health.

The rearrangement uses TRBV29-1 and TRBJ1-4; D unresolved. Germline-derived CDR1 and CDR2 are SQVTM and ANQGSEA. V was pared by 7 bases and J by 7 bases, with 7 bases between. The CDR3 sequence is 10 residues long. CDR3 DNA: TGCAGCGGATACAGTGAAAAACTGTTTTTT. Protein product: CSGYSEKLFF.

This clonotype was seen a few times. No DNA is shown, since the ends of the CDR3 on it are uncertain; the CDR3 is the one TCRdb lists. The chain recombines TRBV12-3 or TRBV12-4 with TRBJ1-2. The CDR3 region is 15 residues in length, termini included. The CDR3 protein is CASSLRRAGNYGYTF.

In DNA form, the CDR3 reads TGCGCCAGCAGCCAGATCGGAACGGTGGAGACCCAGTACTTC. As protein: CASSQIGTVETQYF. V is TRBV5-1 and J is TRBJ2-5; the D is unclear. The V and J ends lost 4 bases and 5 bases respectively, with 15 bases between them. The CDR3 contains 14 residues. Per the germline V gene, CDR1 is SGHRS and CDR2 is YFSETQ.

This clonotype appeared once. The gene calls are TRBV7-3 and TRBJ2-1; 9 bases match TRBD2. V trimming: 5 bases; J trimming: 1 base; junction bases outside the gene matches: 6. The germline V gene has CDR1 SGHTA and CDR2 FQGTGA. There are 16 residues in the CDR3. The DNA of the CDR3 is TGTGCCAGCAGCCTGATAGCGGGGGCATCCTACAATGAGCAGTTCTTC. This gives the protein CASSLIAGASYNEQFF.

The V call is TRBV20-1, the J call TRBJ2-1; perhaps TRBD2 as D (5 bases). Germline V gives CDR1 DFQATT, CDR2 SNEGSKA (reference sequence). Trimming pared 4 bases from V and 4 bases from J, leaving 5 bases between. The CDR3 is made up of 11 amino acids. The CDR3 sequence is CSAKRYNEQFF. CDR3 nucleotide sequence: TGCAGTGCTAAGCGGTACAATGAGCAGTTCTTC.

This clonotype was recorded a few times. V is TRBV29-1 and J is TRBJ1-5; D not certain. The CDR3 has 13 residues. Trimming removed 5 bases at V and 4 bases at J, with 12 bases between. Germline V gives CDR1 SQVTM, CDR2 ANQGSEA. CDR3 nucleotides: TGCAGCGTTTCAGTGGGTAGTAATCAGCCCCAGCATTTT. Translated: CSVSVGSNQPQHF.

The chain joins TRBV2 to TRBJ1-6; D is ambiguous. The germline V gene has CDR1 SNHLY and CDR2 FYNNEI. The CDR3 sequence is 13 residues long. V was trimmed by 7 bases and J by 8 bases, leaving 12 bases between them. In DNA form, the CDR3 reads TGTGCCAGCAATTGGGGTACCGATTCACCCCTCCACTTT. This translates into CASNWGTDSPLHF. Based on the CDR3 plus reference TRBV2 and TRBJ1-6, the full variable domain is EPEVTQTPSHQVTQMGQEVILRCVPISNHLYFYWYRQILGQKVEFLVSFYNNEISEKSEIFDDQFSVERPDGSNFTLKIRSTKLEDSAMYFCASNWGTDSPLHFGNGTRLTVT.

This rearrangement joins TRBV7-9 to TRBJ2-1, with D tentatively TRBD1 (5 bases). Germline V gene lookup returns CDR1 SEHNR and CDR2 FQNEAQ (reference sequence). V lost 0 bases and J lost 7, with 16 bases in between. The CDR3 contains 16 residues. CDR3 nucleotide sequence: TGTGCCAGCAGCTTAGCGCCACAGGTCCCTAGGAATGAGCAGTTCTTC. Translating gives CASSLAPQVPRNEQFF. The entire variable domain, with the rest obtained from reference TRBV7-9 and TRBJ2-1, is as follows: DTGVSQNPRHKITKRGQNVTFRCDPISEHNRLYWYRQTLGQGPEFLTYFQNEAQLEKSRLLSDRFSAERPKGSFSTLEIQRTEQGDSAMYLCASSLAPQVPRNEQFFGPGTRLTVL.

This clonotype was counted a single time. The J gene is TRBJ2-6, the V gene TRBV19; D remains unclear. CDR3 size: 15 residues. Between the trimmed V and J ends, which lost 6 bases and 1 base, there was a span of 10 bases. CDR1 and CDR2 from the germline V gene are LNHDA and SQIVND (reference sequence). In nucleotides, the CDR3 is TGTGCCAGTAGCCTTTACGTATCTGGGGCCAACGTCCTGACTTTC. Translated, it gives CASSLYVSGANVLTF.

This clonotype was seen a handful of times. This sequence joins TRBV6-2 or TRBV6-3 and TRBJ2-2; D is perhaps TRBD1 or TRBD2 (5 bases each). CDR3 length: 17 residues. In germline, CDR1 is MNHEY, CDR2 SVGEGT. With 3 bases removed from V and 0 bases from J, the gap between germline ends came to 14 bases. CDR3: CASSYEGRPSNTGELFF. CDR3 nucleotide sequence: TGTGCCAGCAGTTATGAGGGGCGCCCTTCGAACACCGGGGAGCTGTTTTTT.

This clonotype was detected only a few times. The rearrangement links TRBV15 to TRBJ2-5; D is unresolved. CDR1 is LNHNV, CDR2 YYDKDF, per germline (reference sequence). The CDR3 is 12 residues long. V was clipped by 0 bases and J by 5 bases, with 4 bases between them. The CDR3 is CATSRDRETQYF. DNA of the CDR3: TGTGCCACCAGCAGAGATAGGGAGACCCAGTACTTC.

V usage is TRBV29-1 and J usage is TRBJ2-7, with 7 nucleotides matching TRBD2. Per the germline V gene, CDR1 is SQVTM and CDR2 is ANQGSEA. This CDR3 has 14 amino acids. Unmatched junction bases numbered 5, after V lost 1 base and J lost 2 bases. Here the CDR3 reads CSVEVGLVPYEQYF. CDR3 nucleotides: TGCAGCGTTGAAGTCGGACTAGTCCCCTACGAGCAGTACTTC.

This clonotype turned up a few times. The V call is TRBV27, the J call TRBJ2-1; D is possibly TRBD1 or TRBD2 (5 bases each). This CDR3 comprises 17 residues. V lost 1 base to trimming and J lost 2 bases, with 15 bases between them. CDR1 is MNHEY, CDR2 SMNVEV, per germline (reference sequence). The CDR3 loop reads CASSLWSRDAAYNEQFF. Written as DNA, the CDR3 is TGTGCCAGCAGTTTATGGAGCCGGGACGCTGCCTACAATGAGCAGTTCTTC.

The chain has TRBV5-1 and TRBJ1-1; tentatively, D is TRBD1 (5 bases). CDR1 is SGHRS and CDR2 is YFSETQ in the germline V gene. The V gene lost 5 bases and the J gene lost 3 bases, with 8 bases spanning the gap. The CDR3 is made up of 12 amino acids. CDR3 bases: TGCGCCAGCAGGGACACGTACACTGAAGCTTTCTTT. This sequence encodes CASRDTYTEAFF.

This clonotype was seen only a few times. In DNA form, the CDR3 reads TGTGCCAGCAGCCCCAGAGGGCTCCGGGAGAACACTGAAGCTTTCTTT. This sequence encodes CASSPRGLRENTEAFF. The gene calls are TRBV7-9 and TRBJ1-1; no clear D gene. The CDR3 runs 16 residues. Looked up from germline, CDR1 is SEHNR and CDR2 is FQNEAQ (reference sequence). Trimming left V 5 bases short and J 1 base short, with 17 bases between.

The chain has TRBV20-1 and TRBJ2-2, with 10 bases lining up with TRBD2. The length of the CDR3 is 17 residues. CDR1 is DFQATT and CDR2 is SNEGSKA in the germline V gene (reference sequence). With 0 bases clipped from V and 0 bases from J, the junction kept 4 bases outside the gene matches. In DNA, the CDR3 is TGCAGTGCTAGAGATTTACTAGCGGGATCGAACACCGGGGAGCTGTTTTTT. Translated, it gives CSARDLLAGSNTGELFF.

The CDR3 reads CSASLASGGLYNEQFF. In DNA, the CDR3 is TGCAGTGCTAGCTTAGCTAGCGGGGGGCTCTACAATGAGCAGTTCTTC. The chain employs TRBV20-1 and TRBJ2-1; 11 nucleotides align to TRBD2. J lost 3 bases, V lost 3 bases, and 7 bases had no gene match. CDR1 and CDR2 (germline): DFQATT, SNEGSKA (reference sequence). The CDR3 extends over 16 amino acids.

Comment on this clonotype: At one of its ends the junction is not consistent with the germline gene, which may arise from a read error. The chain employs TRBV7-7 and TRBJ2-1; D unclear. CDR1 is SSHAT, CDR2 FNYEAQ, per germline (reference sequence). The CDR3 length is 14 residues. Here the CDR3 reads CASSLGLVSGEQFF. Here the CDR3 DNA reads TGTGCTAGCAGCTTAGGCCTAGTGTCGGGTGAGCAGTTCTTC.

The chain joins TRBV19 to TRBJ2-1; TRBD2 aligns across 8 bases. The CDR3 runs to 15 residues. The germline gives CDR1 LNHDA, CDR2 SQIVND (reference sequence). After removal of 7 bases from V and 4 bases from J, the junction contained 9 bases not matched to a gene. CDR3 sequence: CASTDRGLGYNEQFF. The CDR3 DNA reads TGTGCCAGTACCGATAGGGGACTAGGATACAATGAGCAGTTCTTC.

This clonotype turned up a few times. The genes are TRBV12-3 or TRBV12-4 and TRBJ2-6; 11 bases fit TRBD1. The CDR3 has 18 residues. Trimming removed 4 bases from V and 4 bases from J; junction bases left unmatched: 9. The CDR3 nucleotides read TGTGCCAGCAGTTCGGGACAGGGGGATTCGAAAGGGGCCAACGTCCTGACTTTC. It translates to CASSSGQGDSKGANVLTF.

This clonotype was seen a few times. The rearrangement joins TRBV12-3 or TRBV12-4 to TRBJ1-2, with no clear D. Trimming cost V 1 base and J 4 bases, with 10 bases left between them. The length of the CDR3 is 14 residues. In DNA form, the CDR3 reads TGTGCCAGCAGTTTAGGGAGGGCGAGCTATGGCTACACCTTC. Amino acids: CASSLGRASYGYTF.

CDR3 DNA: TGCGCCAGCAGCTTGGTTGCGGGACTGGGCACAGATACGCAGTATTTT. It translates to CASSLVAGLGTDTQYF. V and J are TRBV5-1 and TRBJ2-3; TRBD2 might be the D (6 bases). The CDR3 runs to 16 residues. Germline CDR1 SGHRS, CDR2 YFSETQ. The V and J ends lost 0 bases and 1 base respectively, with 12 bases between them.

The sample holds many counts of this clonotype. The V gene is TRBV20-1, the J gene TRBJ1-4, with unresolved D. Trimming removed 4 bases from V and 0 bases from J, with 18 bases in between. CDR1 DFQATT and CDR2 SNEGSKA come from the germline V gene (reference sequence). The CDR3 contains 17 residues. The DNA for the CDR3 is TGCAGTGCTAAGGAGACCCGGGCCCAGCCAACTAATGAAAAACTGTTTTTT. Amino acid sequence: CSAKETRAQPTNEKLFF.

This clonotype has a handful of counts. The chain joins TRBV5-1 to TRBJ2-1; 10 positions agree with TRBD2. V dropped 4 bases and J dropped 8; count of bases not matched to a gene: 15. This CDR3 is 17 amino acids long. CDR1 and CDR2 (germline): SGHRS, YFSETQ. The CDR3 region is CASSQSPFSGGGDEQFF. The CDR3 DNA sequence: TGCGCCAGCAGCCAGTCCCCCTTCAGCGGGGGGGGAGATGAGCAGTTCTTC.

The chain combines TRBV10-1 with TRBJ2-7; no definite D call. The CDR3 spans 13 residues. Germline-derived CDR1 and CDR2 are WNHNN and SYGVQD (reference sequence). V was clipped by 4 bases and J by 3 bases, with 10 bases between them. CDR3 protein: CASSAGPYYEQYF. In nucleotides, the CDR3 is TGCGCCAGCAGTGCAGGACCTTACTACGAGCAGTACTTC.

The V and J genes are TRBV7-2 and TRBJ2-2; no clear D. Germline V CDR1 and CDR2: SGHTA, FQGNSA. V was trimmed by 9 bases and J by 4 bases, leaving 15 bases between them. The CDR3 contains 14 residues. The CDR3 loop is CASSYATSTGELFF. The DNA of the CDR3 is TGTGCCAGTTCCTATGCCACCAGCACCGGGGAGCTGTTTTTT. The variable domain in full, with the rest retrieved from reference TRBV7-2 and TRBJ2-2, is GAGVSQSPSNKVTEKGKDVELRCDPISGHTALYWYRQSLGQGLEFLIYFQGNSAPDKSGLPSDRFSAERTGGSVSTLTIQRTQQEDSAVYLCASSYATSTGELFFGEGSRLTVL.

The chain joins TRBV18 to TRBJ2-1; 9 bases align to TRBD1. Germline CDR1 KGHSH, CDR2 LQKENI. Germline trimming cut 3 bases from V and 7 bases from J; bases unmatched to any gene: 10. CDR3 length: 16 amino acids. CDR3 in amino acids: CASSPLGTGLSNEQFF. CDR3 bases: TGTGCCAGCTCACCCCTAGGGACAGGGCTTTCGAATGAGCAGTTCTTC.